This paragraph covers one T cell receptor beta chain sequence. There is no known antigen for this receptor. Base qualities were left out, and no much larger clone turns up one base away. The data were obtained in a study of immune characteristics of hereditary and idiopathic chronic pancreatitis. At the level of the whole study: The study profiled local pancreatic immune cells and TCRbeta repertoires in hereditary and idiopathic chronic pancreatitis compared with control organ donor pancreases. In total, roughly five control pancreases, about seven hereditary chronic pancreatitis pancreases and about six idiopathic chronic pancreatitis pancreases underwent TCRbeta sequencing. The gDNA-based approach was selected because minimal in vitro experimental manipulation of pancreas-infiltrating T cells was involved. The paper as a whole reports these results and caveats: Significantly increased TCRbeta repertoire diversity and reduced clonality were observed in both chronic pancreatitis groups relative to controls. Patient tissue was available only at the time of TPIAT, so disease duration differences may have influenced immune findings. Differences in Vbeta-Jbeta gene family usage, including TRBV10, TRBV19, TRBV23 and TRBV5, were found between hereditary and idiopathic chronic pancreatitis. The study did not include chronic pancreatitis caused by alcohol use. Among roughly 13 chronic pancreatitis patients, higher numbers of productive TCR rearrangements went along with higher disease severity scores, showing a positive correlation.

Libraries were constructed by the immunoSEQ multiplex PCR assay. The TCRbeta CDR3 region and neighboring sequences were amplified from pancreatic genomic DNA and then sequenced. In the original analysis: Repertoire diversity was assessed as a mean normalized Shannon-Wiener index, together with productive clonality and counts of productive rearrangements. Control and chronic pancreatitis repertoire metrics were compared with the nonparametric Mann-Whitney U test. Shared clonotypes were defined as CDR3beta sequences with identical amino acid composition and length across subjects. What TCRdb holds here is the immuneACCESS table cut down to in-frame rearrangements. Part of the clones is not present; checked against another copy, under half of the missing clones reflect an unresolved V gene, and the others are unexplained. From that table come the V and J calls and clone size; the DNA was used to work out D and trimming. Present in this sample are some 1,500 clones, about 80% of which were seen just once. The top ten clones comprise approximately 7.7% of the sample.

The CDR3 covers 16 residues, taking in both the cysteine and the phenylalanine. Only the CDR3 region is kept as DNA, spanning 48 bases read in frame from base 1. Looking up the germline V gene (reference sequence) yields CDR1 LNHDA and CDR2 SQIVND. The germline V and J ends show losses of 3 bases and 4 bases respectively, and no gene match explains 6 bases of the junction. Patients undergoing total pancreatectomy with islet autotransplantation (TPIAT) were the source of the chronic pancreatitis pancreas tissue. Included chronic pancreatitis patients had no known history of diabetes. Genomic DNA was extracted directly from bulk pancreas tissue, without T cell sorting, for TCRbeta sequencing. At two US centers, pancreas tissues from patients and organ donors were collected on a consecutive basis.

Rearrangement joined TRBV19 to TRBJ2-3, with 11 junctional bases fitting TRBD1. The clonotype was recovered from a human donor with chronic pancreatitis. Sequenced: pancreas tissue with hereditary chronic pancreatitis. In nucleotides, the sequence is TGTGCCAGTAGTATTTTCCCGGGACAGGGGGCAGATACGCAGTATTTT. Translated, this gives CASSIFPGQGADTQYF.